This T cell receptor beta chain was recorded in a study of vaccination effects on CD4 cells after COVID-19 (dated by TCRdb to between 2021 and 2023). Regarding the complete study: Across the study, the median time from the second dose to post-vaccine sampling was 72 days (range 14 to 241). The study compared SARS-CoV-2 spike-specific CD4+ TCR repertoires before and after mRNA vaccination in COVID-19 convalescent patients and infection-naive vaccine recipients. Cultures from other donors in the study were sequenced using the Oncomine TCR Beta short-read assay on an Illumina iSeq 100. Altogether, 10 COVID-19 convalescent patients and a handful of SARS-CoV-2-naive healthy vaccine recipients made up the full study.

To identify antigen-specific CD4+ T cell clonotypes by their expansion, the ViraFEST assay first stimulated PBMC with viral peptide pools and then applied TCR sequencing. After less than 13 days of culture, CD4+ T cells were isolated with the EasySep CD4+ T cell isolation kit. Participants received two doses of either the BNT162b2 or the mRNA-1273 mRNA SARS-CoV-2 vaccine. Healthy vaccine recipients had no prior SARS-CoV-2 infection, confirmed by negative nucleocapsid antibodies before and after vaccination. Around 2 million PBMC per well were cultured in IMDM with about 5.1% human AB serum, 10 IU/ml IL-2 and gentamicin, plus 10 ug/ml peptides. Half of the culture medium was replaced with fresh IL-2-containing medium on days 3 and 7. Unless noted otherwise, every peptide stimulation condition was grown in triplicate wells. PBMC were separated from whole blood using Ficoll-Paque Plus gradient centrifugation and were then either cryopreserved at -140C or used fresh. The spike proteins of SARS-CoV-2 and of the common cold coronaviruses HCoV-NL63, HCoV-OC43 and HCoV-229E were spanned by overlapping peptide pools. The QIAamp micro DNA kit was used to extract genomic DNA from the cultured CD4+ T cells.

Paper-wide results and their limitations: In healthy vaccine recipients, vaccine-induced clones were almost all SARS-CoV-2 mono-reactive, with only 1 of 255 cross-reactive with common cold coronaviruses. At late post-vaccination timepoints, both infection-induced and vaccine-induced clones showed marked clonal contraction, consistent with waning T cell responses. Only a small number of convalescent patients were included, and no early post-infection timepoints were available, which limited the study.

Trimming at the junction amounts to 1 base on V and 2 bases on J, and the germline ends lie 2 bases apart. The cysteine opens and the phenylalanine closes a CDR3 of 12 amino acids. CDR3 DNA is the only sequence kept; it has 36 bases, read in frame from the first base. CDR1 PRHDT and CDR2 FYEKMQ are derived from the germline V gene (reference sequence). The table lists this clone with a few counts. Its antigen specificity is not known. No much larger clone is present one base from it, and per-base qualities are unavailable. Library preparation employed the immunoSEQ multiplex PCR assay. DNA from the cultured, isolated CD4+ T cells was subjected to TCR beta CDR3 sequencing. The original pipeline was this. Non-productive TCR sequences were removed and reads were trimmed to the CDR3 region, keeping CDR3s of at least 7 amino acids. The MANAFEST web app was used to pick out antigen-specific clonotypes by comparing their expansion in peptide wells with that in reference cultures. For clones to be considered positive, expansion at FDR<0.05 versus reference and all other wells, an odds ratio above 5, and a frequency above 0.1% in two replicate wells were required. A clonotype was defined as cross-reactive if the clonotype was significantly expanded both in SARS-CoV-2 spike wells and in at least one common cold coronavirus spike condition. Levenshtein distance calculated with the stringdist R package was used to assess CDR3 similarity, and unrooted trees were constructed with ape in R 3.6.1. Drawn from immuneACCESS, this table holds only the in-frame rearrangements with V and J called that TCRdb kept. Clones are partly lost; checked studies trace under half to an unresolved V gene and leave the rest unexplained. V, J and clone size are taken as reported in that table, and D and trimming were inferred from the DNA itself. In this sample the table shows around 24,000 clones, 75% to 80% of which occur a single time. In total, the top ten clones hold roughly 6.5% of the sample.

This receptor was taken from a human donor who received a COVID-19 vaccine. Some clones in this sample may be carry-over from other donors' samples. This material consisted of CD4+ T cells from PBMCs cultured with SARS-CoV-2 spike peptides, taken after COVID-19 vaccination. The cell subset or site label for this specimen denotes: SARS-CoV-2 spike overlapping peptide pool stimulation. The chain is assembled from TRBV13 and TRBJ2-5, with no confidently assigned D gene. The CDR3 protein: CASSLEQETQYF. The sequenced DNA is TGTGCCAGCAGCTTAGAACAAGAGACCCAGTACTTC. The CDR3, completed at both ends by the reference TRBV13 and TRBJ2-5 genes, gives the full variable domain AAGVIQSPRHLIKEKRETATLKCYPIPRHDTVYWYQQGPGQDPQFLISFYEKMQSDKGSIPDRFSAQQFSDYHSELNMSSLELGDSALYFCASSLEQETQYFGPGTRLLVL.